The 27 T cell receptor beta chains below all came from one sample that was sequenced in a study of T-cell memory formation after mild COVID-19 (dated by TCRdb to about 2021). Library method: 5' RACE. Sequencing was performed on an Illumina NovaSeq 6000. Starting from the raw public reads, TCRdb applied fastp trimming at Q25, assembled clones with MiXCR and retained in-frame beta chains. All rows with the same CDR3 protein become a single entry with the most common DNA and genes. Here the sample has about 400,000 distinct CDR3 sequences; roughly 26% occur a single time. The top ten clonotypes cover roughly 9.7% of the sample. The source material was PBMCs or a T cell subset sorted from them (not recorded which). These receptor sequences come from an adult woman who had mild COVID-19 (a few samples of this study predate the infection). The sample titles of this study are shuffled in the database, so cell type and time point are left out; the donor was told from shared clones.

The chain is built from TRBV20-1 and TRBJ2-5, with D unresolved. V shed 2 bases and J shed 1 base, with 5 bases lying between them. This CDR3 has 12 amino acids. CDR1 is DFQATT, CDR2 SNEGSKA, per germline (reference sequence). For the CDR3, the DNA is TGCAGTGCTAGACTACGCCAAGAGACCCAGTACTTC. It translates to CSARLRQETQYF.

This clonotype appeared a few times. This chain connects TRBV29-1 to TRBJ2-2; D not certain. This CDR3 has 12 amino acids. The V gene's germline CDR1 is SQVTM and CDR2 ANQGSEA. The V end lost 0 bases, the J end lost 6 bases, and 5 bases lay between the germline ends. CDR3 sequence reads: CSVEEGSGELFF. CDR3 DNA: TGCAGCGTTGAAGAAGGTTCCGGGGAGCTGTTTTTT.

The sample holds a few counts of this clonotype. One end of the junction fails to match germline, which may point to a read error. The chain couples TRBV20-1 to TRBJ2-4; 8 bases map to TRBD2. The CDR3 length is 14 residues. CDR1 DFQATT and CDR2 SNEGSKA come from the germline V gene (reference sequence). The CDR3 DNA sequence: TGCAGTGCTACAAGATCCGGGGGGGCCGGAAGCCCCGACTTC. Residues: CSATRSGGAGSPDF.

The CDR3 region is CASTRGPGELFF. The CDR3 DNA sequence: TGTGCCAGCACACGAGGGCCCGGGGAGCTGTTTTTT. V and J are TRBV12-3 or TRBV12-4 and TRBJ2-2; a possible D gene is TRBD2 (5 bases). The CDR3 spans 12 residues. Trimming pared 7 bases from V and 6 bases from J, leaving 9 bases between.

The gene calls are TRBV27 and TRBJ2-1; D call uncertain. CDR3 length: 12 residues. CDR1 and CDR2 from the germline V gene are MNHEY and SMNVEV (reference sequence). Deletions cut 2 bases from V and 6 bases from J, with 5 bases between. CDR3 DNA sequence: TGTGCCAGCAGTTTAATGGGCAATGAGCAGTTCTTC. Protein sequence: CASSLMGNEQFF.

The chain employs TRBV5-6 and TRBJ2-7, with 8 bases fitting TRBD1. V shed 0 bases and J 2 bases; nucleotides not matched to a gene: 7. The CDR3 runs to 16 residues. Germline V gene data show CDR1 as SGHDT and CDR2 as YYEEEE. The CDR3, as DNA: TGTGCCAGCAGCTTGGTGCAGGGGGCAATTACCTACGAGCAGTACTTC. Its translation: CASSLVQGAITYEQYF.

The J gene is TRBJ2-5, the V gene TRBV7-8, with 16 bases fitting TRBD2. Trimming cost V 0 bases and J 4 bases; bases outside gene matches: 8. Germline CDR1 is SGHVS and CDR2 is FQNEAQ. The CDR3 is 19 residues long. Here the CDR3 DNA reads TGTGCCAGCAGCTTAGCAGGGACTAGCGGGAGGGTGTGGATAGAGACCCAGTACTTC. The encoded protein is CASSLAGTSGRVWIETQYF. The full variable domain, in which reference TRBV7-8 and TRBJ2-5 provide the parts outside the CDR3, is GAGVSQSPRYKVAKRGQDVALRCDPISGHVSLFWYQQALGQGPEFLTYFQNEAQLDKSGLPSDRFFAERPEGSVSTLKIQRTQQEDSAVYLCASSLAGTSGRVWIETQYFGPGTRLLVL.

The chain combines TRBV6-5 with TRBJ2-3; D possibly corresponds to TRBD2 (5 bases). Germline-derived CDR1 and CDR2 are MNHEY and SVGAGI. The V end was cut by 5 bases, the J end by 4 bases, with 13 bases between. The CDR3 totals 14 residues. CDR3 nucleotides: TGTGCCAGCAGTGCCCTGCTCGGGGCAGATACGCAGTATTTT. It encodes CASSALLGADTQYF.

This rearrangement joins TRBV5-5 to TRBJ1-4; no firm D call. The CDR3 covers 14 residues. The germline CDR1 and CDR2 sequences are SGHKS and YYEKEE (reference sequence). V was cut by 2 bases and J by 8 bases, with 13 bases left in between. The CDR3 DNA reads TGTGCCAGCAGCTTATATCGCAGGACCGAAAAACTGTTTTTT. Translated, it gives CASSLYRRTEKLFF.

V and J are TRBV12-3 or TRBV12-4 and TRBJ1-2; D is unclear. This CDR3 spans 14 amino acids. Trimming took 6 bases from V and 4 from J, leaving 15 bases between them. The CDR3 DNA follows: TGTGCCAGCAGACCTCTTCGGGGAGCCTATGGCTACACCTTC. Encoded protein: CASRPLRGAYGYTF.

This clonotype was recorded many times. This chain uses TRBV20-1 with TRBJ2-1, with 10 bases that match TRBD2. There are 14 residues in the CDR3. J was trimmed by 8 bases and V by 6 bases; bases with no gene match: 10. Germline V gives CDR1 DFQATT, CDR2 SNEGSKA (reference sequence). DNA of the CDR3: TGCAGTGCCTACCTAGCGGGAGTCGACCATGAGCAGTTCTTC. Translating gives CSAYLAGVDHEQFF.

This clonotype was seen repeatedly, ten times or more. The V and J genes are TRBV7-2 and TRBJ1-2, with 7 bases that match TRBD1. Germline V gene sequence: CDR1 SGHTA, CDR2 FQGNSA. This CDR3 region has 14 residues. V shed 5 bases, J shed 7 bases, and the junction held 10 bases outside the gene matches. The CDR3 loop reads CASSPRGQQRGYTF. Written as DNA, the CDR3 is TGTGCCAGCAGCCCTAGGGGACAGCAGCGTGGCTACACCTTC.

The chain links TRBV11-2 to TRBJ2-6, with D possibly TRBD1 on 6 matching bases. Trimming shortened V by 2 bases and J by 3 bases, and 8 bases separated the two germline ends. The CDR3 covers 15 residues. Germline CDR1 SGHAT, CDR2 FQNNGV. The CDR3, as DNA: TGTGCCAGCAGCTTAACAGGGCGTGGGGCCAACGTCCTGACTTTC. This sequence encodes CASSLTGRGANVLTF.

This clonotype was seen only a few times. J is TRBJ2-3 and V is TRBV4-3; tentatively, D is TRBD2 (5 bases). V lost 0 bases, J lost 1 base, and 14 bases lay in between. The CDR3 runs to 17 residues. Germline V gene lookup returns CDR1 LGHNA and CDR2 YSLEER. This CDR3 is CASSQDLASPGTDTQYF. The CDR3 DNA reads TGCGCCAGCAGCCAAGATCTGGCTAGCCCCGGCACAGATACGCAGTATTTT.

The rearrangement links TRBV24-1 to TRBJ2-1, with 7 bases fitting TRBD2. The CDR3 consists of 20 residues. Germline-derived CDR1 and CDR2 are KGHDR and SFDVKD. V was pared by 1 base and J by 6 bases, with 20 bases of the junction left unmatched. CDR3 in DNA: TGTGCCACCAGTGATTTCGGTCGGAGGGACTACCTAGATGGTGTCAATGAGCAGTTCTTC. Residues: CATSDFGRRDYLDGVNEQFF.

In its sample, this clonotype was seen many times. J is TRBJ2-1 and V is TRBV12-3 or TRBV12-4; a possible D gene is TRBD1 (5 bases). The V and J ends lost 4 bases and 7 bases respectively, with 5 bases between them. The CDR3 spans 11 residues. The CDR3 region is CASSYRNEQFF. The CDR3 region has the DNA TGTGCCAGCAGTTACAGGAATGAGCAGTTCTTC.

The J gene is TRBJ1-6, the V gene TRBV21-1; the DNA was not used to check the table's D call, TRBD1. TRBV21-1 is noted as a pseudogene. The CDR3 runs to 16 residues. CDR3 sequence: CASSTAKTGGRSPLHF. The CDR3 DNA follows: TGTGCCAGCAGCACAGCAAAAACAGGGGGTCGGTCACCCCTCCACTTT.

The CDR3 DNA follows: TGTGCCTGGAGTACTTTAGGACTAGCGGGATTCAATGAGCAGTTCTTC. The encoded protein is CAWSTLGLAGFNEQFF. The chain joins TRBV30 to TRBJ2-1; the match to TRBD2 covers 12 bases. CDR3 length equals 16 residues. The V and J ends lost 2 bases and 6 bases, in that order; junction bases with no gene match: 8. Germline values: CDR1 GTSNPN, CDR2 SVGIG (reference sequence).

The chain carries TRBV5-3 and TRBJ1-1; TRBD1 matches 7 bases. TRBV5-3 is labeled an ORF, and its function is uncertain. The CDR3 contains 14 residues. V shed 6 bases, J shed 3 bases, and the junction held 8 bases outside the gene matches. This CDR3 reads CARTPDRKDTEAFF. CDR3 nucleotide sequence: TGTGCCAGAACCCCGGACAGGAAAGACACTGAAGCTTTCTTT.

The chain is built from TRBV25-1 and TRBJ2-1; TRBD2 might be the D (6 bases). The CDR3 length is 13 residues. In germline, CDR1 is MGHDK, CDR2 SYGVNS. V was pared by 6 bases and J by 5 bases, with 11 bases between. The CDR3 nucleotides read TGTGCCAGCAGCGAACTAGCTCACAATGAGCAGTTCTTC. This codes for CASSELAHNEQFF.

This clonotype was detected only a few times. This chain joins TRBV6-2 or TRBV6-3 and TRBJ2-1; 12 nucleotides agree with TRBD2. This CDR3 spans 14 amino acids. In germline, CDR1 is MNHEY, CDR2 SVGEGT. The junction had 8 bases not matched to a gene; V was cut back by 5 bases and J by 12 bases. The CDR3, as DNA: TGTGCCAGCAGTCCCCGACTAGCGGGAGTACCGCAGTTCTTC. Its protein product is CASSPRLAGVPQFF.

This chain connects TRBV6-5 to TRBJ1-3; D gene uncertain. This CDR3 is 11 amino acids long. Trimming stripped 8 bases from V and 4 bases from J, with 6 bases between. Germline V gene data show CDR1 as MNHEY and CDR2 as SVGAGI. In DNA form, the CDR3 reads TGTGCCAGCTTTTACGGAAACACCATATATTTT. Protein product: CASFYGNTIYF.

This chain uses TRBV14 with TRBJ2-7; 10 bases match TRBD2. The CDR3 loop spans 15 amino acids. V dropped 4 bases and J dropped 4; count of bases not matched to a gene: 7. CDR1 is SGHDN and CDR2 is FVKESK in the germline V gene. The CDR3 DNA reads TGTGCCAGCAGCCTGACTAGCGGGCCCCATTACGAGCAGTACTTC. Amino acids: CASSLTSGPHYEQYF.

A few counts support this clonotype. The genes are TRBV7-9 and TRBJ2-7; D is ambiguous. From germline, CDR1 is SEHNR and CDR2 FQNEAQ (reference sequence). This CDR3 is built from 11 residues. Between the trimmed V and J ends, which lost 4 bases and 6 bases, there was a span of 7 bases. CDR3 nucleotide sequence: TGTGCCAGCAGCTCTCTCCTCGAGCAGTACTTC. This encodes CASSSLLEQYF.

This clonotype was detected only a few times. The genes are TRBV10-3 and TRBJ1-5; 9 nucleotides line up with TRBD1. Germline V gene lookup returns CDR1 ENHRY and CDR2 SYGVKD. The V segment lost 10 bases and the J segment 4 bases; nucleotides outside the gene matches: 5. The CDR3 has 13 residues. DNA for the CDR3: TGTGCCAGCGGGACAGGGAGTAATCAGCCCCAGCATTTT. Translation: CASGTGSNQPQHF.

The rearrangement uses TRBV25-1 and TRBJ1-1; unclear D gene. Germline loops: CDR1 MGHDK, CDR2 SYGVNS. Trimming removed 5 bases at V and 0 bases at J, with 7 bases between. This CDR3 comprises 13 residues. CDR3 DNA: TGTGCCAGCAGTCTGATCATGAACACTGAAGCTTTCTTT. Encoded protein: CASSLIMNTEAFF.

This chain connects TRBV4-1 to TRBJ2-4; perhaps TRBD2 as D (6 bases). The CDR3 spans 17 residues. Germline V CDR1 and CDR2: MGHRA, YSYEKL. V lost 0 bases to trimming and J lost 0 bases, with 12 bases between them. The CDR3 loop is CASSQEDYARAKNIQYF. CDR3 DNA sequence: TGCGCCAGCAGCCAAGAGGACTACGCCCGAGCCAAAAACATTCAGTACTTC.